This is a list of T cell receptor beta chains from one sample in a study of cytomegalovirus exposure and HLA in healthy donors. The data were produced by immunoSEQ multiplex PCR, yet TCRdb's version contains in-frame clones alone and is incomplete. The sample has around 130,000 clones, roughly four fifths seen once. Sequenced input: PBMCs. These receptor sequences come from a woman aged 40 to 50 in good health and CMV-seropositive. Both conserved end residues are part of each CDR3. D genes are given only for firm matches. Rows may omit the clone size; those that give it use once, few, many or a size class.

CDR3 protein: CASSGRTSSFFSEQFF
CDR3 DNA: TGTGCCAGCAGCGGACGGACTAGCTCTTTCTTTAGTGAGCAGTTCTTC
D gene: TRBD2
V gene: TRBV9
clone size: -
J gene: TRBJ2-1

CDR3 protein: CASSPGLMNTEAFF
CDR3 DNA: TGTGCCAGCAGCCCTGGACTGATGAACACTGAAGCTTTCTTT
D gene: -
V gene: TRBV28
clone size: -
J gene: TRBJ1-1

CDR3 protein: CASSLAGGNEQFF
CDR3 DNA: TGCGCCAGCAGCTTGGCGGGAGGTAATGAGCAGTTCTTC
D gene: TRBD2
V gene: TRBV5-1
clone size: -
J gene: TRBJ2-1

CDR3 protein: CASSSLAPGQGGETQYF
CDR3 DNA: TGTGCCAGCAGCTCCTTAGCCCCGGGACAAGGTGGAGAGACCCAGTACTTC
D gene: -
V gene: TRBV5-6
clone size: -
J gene: TRBJ2-5

CDR3 protein: CASSPIQEDGYTF
CDR3 DNA: TGTGCCAGCTCACCAATCCAGGAGGATGGCTACACCTTC
D gene: -
V gene: TRBV18
clone size: few
J gene: TRBJ1-2

CDR3 protein: CASSQVGTSSNEQFF
CDR3 DNA: TGTGCCAGCAGCCAAGTGGGGACTAGTAGTAATGAGCAGTTCTTC
D gene: TRBD2
V gene: TRBV4-2
clone size: -
J gene: TRBJ2-1

CDR3 protein: CATSSLAGGPTDTQYF
CDR3 DNA: TGTGCCACCAGCAGTCTAGCGGGAGGGCCGACAGATACGCAGTATTTT
D gene: TRBD2
V gene: TRBV15
clone size: few
J gene: TRBJ2-3

CDR3 protein: CASQTDNLGNTIYF
CDR3 DNA: TGTGCCAGCCAAACCGACAACTTGGGAAACACCATATATTTT
D gene: -
V gene: TRBV6-1
clone size: -
J gene: TRBJ1-3

CDR3 protein: CATSRESGRSGYYNEQFF
CDR3 DNA: TGTGCCACCAGCAGAGAGAGTGGCCGGAGTGGATATTACAATGAGCAGTTCTTC
D gene: -
V gene: TRBV15
clone size: -
J gene: TRBJ2-1

CDR3 protein: CATSTGDGYTF
CDR3 DNA: TGTGCCACCTCGACAGGGGATGGCTACACCTTC
D gene: TRBD1
V gene: TRBV5-4
clone size: few
J gene: TRBJ1-2

CDR3 protein: CASSLSEETQYF
CDR3 DNA: TGTGCCAGCAGTTTATCCGAAGAGACCCAGTACTTC
D gene: -
V gene: TRBV28
clone size: -
J gene: TRBJ2-5

CDR3 protein: CASSLQGENYEQYF
CDR3 DNA: TGTGCCAGCAGCCTACAGGGAGAGAACTACGAGCAGTACTTC
D gene: -
V gene: TRBV7-6
clone size: -
J gene: TRBJ2-7

CDR3 protein: CASGRVHAPFF
CDR3 DNA: TGTGCTAGTGGCCGCGTGCACGCCCCGTTCTTC
D gene: -
V gene: TRBV12-5
clone size: -
J gene: TRBJ2-1

CDR3 protein: CASSQNSGRSYNEQFF
CDR3 DNA: TGTGCCAGCAGCCAGAATAGCGGGAGGTCCTACAATGAGCAGTTCTTC
D gene: TRBD2
V gene: TRBV4-2
clone size: -
J gene: TRBJ2-1

CDR3 protein: CASSSFRWDREEKLFF
CDR3 DNA: TGTGCCAGCAGTTCATTTCGTTGGGACAGGGAGGAAAAACTGTTTTTT
D gene: TRBD1
V gene: TRBV27
clone size: -
J gene: TRBJ1-4

CDR3 protein: CASSVRGAQTGELFF
CDR3 DNA: TGTGCCAGCAGCGTCCGGGGGGCTCAGACCGGGGAGCTGTTTTTT
D gene: -
V gene: TRBV9
clone size: -
J gene: TRBJ2-2

CDR3 protein: CASSLGTGPYNEQFF
CDR3 DNA: TGTGCCAGCAGCTTAGGGACAGGGCCCTACAATGAGCAGTTCTTC
D gene: TRBD1
V gene: TRBV7-2
clone size: -
J gene: TRBJ2-1

CDR3 protein: CAIRSGSVDEKLFF
CDR3 DNA: TGTGCCATCAGGTCGGGGTCGGTAGATGAAAAACTGTTTTTT
D gene: -
V gene: TRBV10-3
clone size: -
J gene: TRBJ1-4

CDR3 protein: CASSVDPPSGVYNEQFF
CDR3 DNA: TGTGCCAGCAGCGTAGACCCCCCAAGCGGAGTCTACAATGAGCAGTTCTTC
D gene: -
V gene: TRBV9
clone size: -
J gene: TRBJ2-1

CDR3 protein: CASSVGARGGSARDTQYF
CDR3 DNA: TGTGCCAGCAGCGTAGGGGCTCGCGGCGGGTCCGCCAGGGATACGCAGTATTTT
D gene: -
V gene: TRBV9
clone size: -
J gene: TRBJ2-3

CDR3 protein: CASSPTQKETQYF
CDR3 DNA: TGTGCCAGCAGCCCCACCCAGAAGGAGACCCAGTACTTC
D gene: -
V gene: TRBV11-3
clone size: -
J gene: TRBJ2-5

CDR3 protein: CASSNNQGTNQPQHF
CDR3 DNA: TGTGCCAGCAGCAATAATCAGGGGACCAATCAGCCCCAGCATTTT
D gene: -
V gene: TRBV7-2
clone size: -
J gene: TRBJ1-5

CDR3 protein: CASQNTGQGGYGYTF
CDR3 DNA: TGTGCCAGCCAAAACACGGGACAGGGGGGCTATGGCTACACCTTC
D gene: TRBD1
V gene: TRBV27
clone size: -
J gene: TRBJ1-2

CDR3 protein: CASSQPDREGNFF
CDR3 DNA: TGTGCCAGCAGCCAACCAGACAGGGAAGGTAATTTCTTT
D gene: TRBD1
V gene: TRBV16
clone size: -
J gene: TRBJ1-1

CDR3 protein: CASSNTGGGQPQHF
CDR3 DNA: TGTGCCAGCAGCAATACAGGGGGCGGTCAGCCCCAGCATTTT
D gene: TRBD1
V gene: TRBV6-1
clone size: -
J gene: TRBJ1-5